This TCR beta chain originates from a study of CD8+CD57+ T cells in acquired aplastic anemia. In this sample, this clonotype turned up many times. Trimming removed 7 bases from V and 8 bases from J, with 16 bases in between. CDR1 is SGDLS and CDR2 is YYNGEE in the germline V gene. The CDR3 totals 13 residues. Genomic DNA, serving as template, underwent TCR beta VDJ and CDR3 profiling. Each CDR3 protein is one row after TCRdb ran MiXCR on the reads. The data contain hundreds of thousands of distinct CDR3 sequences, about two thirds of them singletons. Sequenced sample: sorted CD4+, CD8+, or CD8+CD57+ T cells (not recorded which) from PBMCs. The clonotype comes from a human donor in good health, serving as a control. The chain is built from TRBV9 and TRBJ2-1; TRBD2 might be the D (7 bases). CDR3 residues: CASSGGPDDEQFF. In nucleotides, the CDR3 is TGTGCCAGCTCGGGGGGCCCAGATGATGAGCAGTTCTTC.